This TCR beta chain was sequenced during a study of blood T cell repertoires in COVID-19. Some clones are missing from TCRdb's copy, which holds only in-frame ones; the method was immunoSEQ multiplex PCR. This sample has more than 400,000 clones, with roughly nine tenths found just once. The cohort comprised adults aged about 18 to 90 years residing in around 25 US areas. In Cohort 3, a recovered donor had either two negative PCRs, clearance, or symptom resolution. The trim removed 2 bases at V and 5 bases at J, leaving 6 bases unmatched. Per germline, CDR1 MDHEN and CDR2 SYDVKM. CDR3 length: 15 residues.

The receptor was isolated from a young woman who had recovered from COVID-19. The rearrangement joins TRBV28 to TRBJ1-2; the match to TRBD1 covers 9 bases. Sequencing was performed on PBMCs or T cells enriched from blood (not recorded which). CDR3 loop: CASSLGQGRDYGYTF. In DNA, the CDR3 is TGTGCCAGCAGTTTAGGACAGGGGCGGGATTATGGCTACACCTTC.